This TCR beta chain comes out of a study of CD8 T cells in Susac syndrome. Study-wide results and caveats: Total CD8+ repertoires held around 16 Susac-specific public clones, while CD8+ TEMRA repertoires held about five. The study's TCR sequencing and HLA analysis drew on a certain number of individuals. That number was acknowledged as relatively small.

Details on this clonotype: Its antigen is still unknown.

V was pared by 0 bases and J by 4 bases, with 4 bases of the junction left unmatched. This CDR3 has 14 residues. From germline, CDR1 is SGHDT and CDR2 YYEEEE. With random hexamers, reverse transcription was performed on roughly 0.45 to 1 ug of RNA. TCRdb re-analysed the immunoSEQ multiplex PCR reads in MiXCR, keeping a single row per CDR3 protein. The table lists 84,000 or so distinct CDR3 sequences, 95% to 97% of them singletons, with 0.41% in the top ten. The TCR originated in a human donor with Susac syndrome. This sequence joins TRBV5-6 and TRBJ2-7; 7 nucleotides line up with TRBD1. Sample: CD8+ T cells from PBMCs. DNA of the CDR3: TGTGCCAGCAGCTTGGTACGACAGGGATACGAGCAGTACTTC. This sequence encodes CASSLVRQGYEQYF.